Each of the 13 T cell receptor beta chains below was sequenced from the same sample in a study of shared T cell receptors in the human thymus. The method was immunoSEQ multiplex PCR; TCRdb's version includes in-frame clones alone and lacks a portion of them. Here the sample spans some 700,000 clones, 70% to 90% being singletons. These sequences were also reported in another study, on human thymus T cells.

The sample taken for sequencing was thymocytes. These receptors were taken from a girl under three years old with a congenital heart defect.

This sequence joins TRBV6-1 and TRBJ2-5, with 11 bases lining up with TRBD1. Trimming at V came to 6 bases and at J to 4 bases, leaving 1 base not matched to a gene. This CDR3 has 13 residues. Germline V gene sequence: CDR1 MNHNS, CDR2 SASEGT. The chain's CDR3 is CASRDRGRETQYF. The CDR3 DNA follows: TGTGCCAGCAGGGACAGGGGGCGAGAGACCCAGTACTTC.

J is TRBJ1-6 and V is TRBV7-2, with TRBD1 matching over 9 bases. With V trimmed by 0 bases and J by 9 bases, 12 bases remained unmatched. This CDR3 region has 18 residues. Per germline, CDR1 SGHTA and CDR2 FQGNSA. CDR3: CASSLASYHRGRSSPLHF. The CDR3 DNA reads TGTGCCAGCAGCTTAGCGAGTTACCACAGGGGGCGCAGTTCACCCCTCCACTTT.

This clone was seen a few times. The chain uses TRBV23-1 and TRBJ1-2, with TRBD1 matching over 8 bases. TRBV23-1 is sorted into the ORF group, with uncertain function. Trimming at V came to 3 bases and at J to 3 bases, leaving 9 bases not matched to a gene. The CDR3 sequence is 16 residues long. CDR3 in amino acids: CASSHIPDRGYYGYTF. CDR3 coding DNA: TGCGCCAGCAGTCATATCCCCGACAGGGGCTACTATGGCTACACCTTC.

This chain joins TRBV15 and TRBJ2-7; possible D gene TRBD2, 6 bases. Trimming took off 0 bases at V and 5 bases at J, with 26 bases between the two ends. Germline V gives CDR1 LNHNV, CDR2 YYDKDF (reference sequence). The CDR3 is made up of 19 amino acids. The CDR3 sequence is CATSRDIPAGCIATNEQYF. CDR3 DNA: TGTGCCACCAGCAGAGATATTCCGGCGGGGTGCATAGCAACTAACGAGCAGTACTTC.

The chain recombines TRBV14 with TRBJ1-4; D perhaps matches TRBD1 (6 bases). This CDR3 is built from 16 residues. Germline CDR1 SGHDN, CDR2 FVKESK. V dropped 4 bases and J dropped 8 bases, with 20 bases sitting between them. The CDR3 sequence: CASSLLGRGGREKLFF. The CDR3 coding sequence is TGTGCCAGCAGCCTGTTGGGCAGGGGCGGGCGAGAAAAACTGTTTTTT.

V and J are TRBV29-1 and TRBJ2-5, with TRBD1 matching 7 bases. Germline CDR1 and CDR2: SQVTM and ANQGSEA. The CDR3 is 17 residues long. The J segment lost 5 bases and the V segment lost 6 bases, leaving 21 bases of the junction unmatched. The CDR3 DNA sequence: TGCAGCGTCCTCAGACAGGGACCCGAGGGCGGGTATGAGACCCAGTACTTC. Translation: CSVLRQGPEGGYETQYF.

V gene TRBV5-6 combines with J gene TRBJ2-7; TRBD2 matches 9 bases. CDR1 is SGHDT and CDR2 is YYEEEE in the germline V gene. The CDR3 loop spans 15 amino acids. After removal of 2 bases from V and 4 bases from J, the junction contained 7 bases not matched to a gene. CDR3 region: CASSFSLRGGYEQYF. In DNA form, the CDR3 reads TGTGCCAGCAGCTTTTCGTTGCGGGGGGGTTACGAGCAGTACTTC.

The chain carries TRBV2 and TRBJ1-5; weak D call: TRBD1 (6 bases). Germline CDR1 reads SNHLY; CDR2 reads FYNNEI. V was cut by 6 bases and J by 0 bases, with 12 bases left in between. This CDR3 comprises 15 residues. CDR3 coding DNA: TGTGCCAGCAGCGGGGACACTGGTAGCAATCAGCCCCAGCATTTT. It is translated as CASSGDTGSNQPQHF.

This clone was found once. The chain combines TRBV5-5 with TRBJ1-1; 8 bases are a match to TRBD1. This CDR3 has 15 amino acids. Trimming removed 4 bases from V and 3 bases from J; junction bases left unmatched: 8. Germline loops: CDR1 SGHKS, CDR2 YYEKEE (reference sequence). The CDR3 protein is CASSPCTDRDTEAFF. In nucleotides, the CDR3 is TGTGCCAGCAGCCCTTGTACGGACAGGGACACTGAAGCTTTCTTT. The variable domain in full, with the rest retrieved from reference TRBV5-5 and TRBJ1-1, is DAGVTQSPTHLIKTRGQQVTLRCSPISGHKSVSWYQQVLGQGPQFIFQYYEKEERGRGNFPDRFSARQFPNYSSELNVNALLLGDSALYLCASSPCTDRDTEAFFGQGTRLTVV.

The V and J genes are TRBV28 and TRBJ1-1, with 7 bases that match TRBD1. Trimming took 6 bases from V and 6 from J; bases not matched to a gene: 13. From germline, CDR1 is MDHEN and CDR2 SYDVKM. This CDR3 is built from 15 residues. The CDR3 bases are TGTGCCAGCAGACTCACAGGGGCCCGGAGGGCTGAAGCTTTCTTT. It is translated as CASRLTGARRAEAFF.

The chain couples TRBV2 to TRBJ1-1; the match to TRBD1 covers 9 bases. CDR1 is SNHLY, CDR2 FYNNEI, per germline. The ends lost 6 bases at V and 4 bases at J; junction bases unmatched: 9. The CDR3 loop spans 15 amino acids. CDR3: CASRARDRETTEAFF. DNA of the CDR3: TGTGCCAGCAGAGCTCGGGACAGGGAGACCACTGAAGCTTTCTTT.

V and J are TRBV19 and TRBJ1-6; D remains ambiguous. The CDR3 length is 14 residues. Germline V gene data show CDR1 as LNHDA and CDR2 as SQIVND (reference sequence). V lost 6 bases, J lost 10 bases, and 16 bases lay in between. The CDR3 loop is CASSLCNSGSPLHF. The CDR3, as DNA: TGTGCCAGTAGCCTGTGTAACAGTGGATCACCCCTCCACTTT.

V and J are TRBV5-5 and TRBJ2-7, with 8 bases fitting TRBD1. CDR1 and CDR2 from the germline V gene are SGHKS and YYEKEE (reference sequence). V dropped 4 bases and J dropped 3; count of bases not matched to a gene: 6. The CDR3 spans 14 residues. The CDR3 loop is CASSRDRGNYEQYF. Here the CDR3 DNA reads TGTGCCAGCAGCCGCGACAGGGGAAACTACGAGCAGTACTTC.